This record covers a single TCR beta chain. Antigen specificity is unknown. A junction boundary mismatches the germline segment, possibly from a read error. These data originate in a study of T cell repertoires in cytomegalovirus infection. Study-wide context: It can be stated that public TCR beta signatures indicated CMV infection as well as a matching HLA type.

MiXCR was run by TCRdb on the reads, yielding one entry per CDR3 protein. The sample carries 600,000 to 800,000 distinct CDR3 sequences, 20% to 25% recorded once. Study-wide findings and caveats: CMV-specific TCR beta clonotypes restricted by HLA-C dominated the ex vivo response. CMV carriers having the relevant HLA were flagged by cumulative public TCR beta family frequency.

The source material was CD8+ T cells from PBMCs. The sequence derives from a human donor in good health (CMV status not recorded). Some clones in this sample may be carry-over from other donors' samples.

CDR3 nucleotide sequence: TGTGCCAGCAGATTTGAAAGGCAGGGTCTTCTCTTC. Translating it yields CASRFERQGLLF. The V gene is TRBV7-9, the J gene TRBJ2-1; D may be TRBD1 (5 bases). Germline V CDR1 and CDR2: SEHNR, FQNEAQ (reference sequence). The CDR3 consists of 12 residues.